A selection of T cell receptor beta chains follows, all from one sample in a study of cytotoxic CD8 clonotypes in ibrutinib-treated CLL. The data were produced by immunoSEQ multiplex PCR, yet TCRdb's version contains in-frame clones alone and is incomplete. The sample records roughly 170,000 clones, roughly 80% being singletons. The source was PBMCs, collected after 24 months of ibrutinib treatment. The receptor set was obtained from a human donor with chronic lymphocytic leukemia. Each CDR3 is given with its conserved first and last residue. A D gene is named only where the DNA matches it firmly. Rows may omit the clone size; those that give it use once, few, many or a size class.

J: TRBJ1-4; V: TRBV18; D: NA; size: NA; CDR3: CASSPSPGEKLFF; DNA: TGTGCCAGCTCACCGTCCCCCGGTGAAAAACTGTTTTTT
J: TRBJ1-1; V: TRBV11-2; D: TRBD1; size: NA; CDR3: CASSLDRGLDTEAFF; DNA: TGTGCCAGCAGCTTAGATAGGGGGCTTGACACTGAAGCTTTCTTT
J: TRBJ2-7; V: TRBV5-1; D: TRBD1; size: NA; CDR3: CASSLMGDRGQQYF; DNA: TGCGCCAGCAGCTTAATGGGGGACAGGGGTCAGCAGTACTTC
J: TRBJ1-1; V: TRBV7-2; D: NA; size: NA; CDR3: CASRFPGATEAFF; DNA: TGTGCCAGCAGATTCCCGGGGGCAACTGAAGCTTTCTTT
J: TRBJ1-2; V: TRBV5-6; D: NA; size: NA; CDR3: CASSLGGRFNYGYTF; DNA: TGTGCCAGCAGCTTGGGGGGGCGATTTAACTATGGCTACACCTTC
J: TRBJ2-7; V: TRBV7-3; D: TRBD2; size: NA; CDR3: CASSSGLADEQYF; DNA: TGTGCCAGCAGCTCGGGACTAGCTGACGAGCAGTACTTC
J: TRBJ1-4; V: TRBV29-1; D: NA; size: NA; CDR3: CSVEGDSNEKLFF; DNA: TGCAGCGTTGAAGGGGATTCTAATGAAAAACTGTTTTTT
J: TRBJ1-2; V: TRBV30; D: NA; size: NA; CDR3: CAWSVRGAGVYGYTF; DNA: TGTGCCTGGAGTGTAAGAGGGGCGGGGGTCTATGGCTACACCTTC
J: TRBJ1-3; V: TRBV14; D: NA; size: NA; CDR3: CASRDFASGNTIYF; DNA: TGTGCCAGTAGGGACTTCGCCTCTGGAAACACCATATATTTT
J: TRBJ2-5; V: TRBV28; D: TRBD1; size: NA; CDR3: CASSLQGAKETQYF; DNA: TGTGCCAGCAGTCTACAGGGGGCAAAAGAGACCCAGTACTTC
J: TRBJ2-7; V: TRBV18; D: TRBD2; size: NA; CDR3: CASSPPGLASPSYEQYF; DNA: TGTGCCAGCTCACCGCCGGGACTAGCGAGCCCCTCCTACGAGCAGTACTTC
J: TRBJ1-2; V: TRBV11-2; D: NA; size: NA; CDR3: CASSFAGQTNYGYTF; DNA: TGTGCCAGCAGCTTCGCGGGTCAGACTAACTATGGCTACACCTTC
J: TRBJ1-1; V: TRBV29-1; D: NA; size: few; CDR3: CSVSGNTEAFF; DNA: TGCAGCGTTTCAGGGAACACTGAAGCTTTCTTT
J: TRBJ1-2; V: TRBV30; D: TRBD1; size: NA; CDR3: CAWSGQGAYGYTF; DNA: TGTGCCTGGAGTGGACAGGGGGCCTATGGCTACACCTTC
J: TRBJ1-2; V: TRBV4-1; D: NA; size: NA; CDR3: CASSLGATEYGYTF; DNA: TGCGCCAGCAGCTTAGGCGCGACAGAGTATGGCTACACCTTC
J: TRBJ2-3; V: TRBV5-1; D: NA; size: NA; CDR3: CASSLGASTDTQYF; DNA: TGCGCCAGCAGCTTAGGAGCTAGCACAGATACGCAGTATTTT
J: TRBJ1-1; V: TRBV11-2; D: NA; size: NA; CDR3: CASSPRREAFF; DNA: TGTGCCAGCAGCCCCCGTAGGGAAGCTTTCTTT
J: TRBJ1-1; V: TRBV5-1; D: NA; size: NA; CDR3: CASSSEMNTEAFF; DNA: TGCGCCAGCAGCTCTGAAATGAACACTGAAGCTTTCTTT
J: TRBJ2-2; V: TRBV5-6; D: NA; size: NA; CDR3: CASSLAGFTGELFF; DNA: TGTGCCAGCAGCTTGGCGGGTTTTACCGGGGAGCTGTTTTTT
J: TRBJ1-2; V: TRBV5-4; D: TRBD1; size: NA; CDR3: CASSSLGQGRRYGYTF; DNA: TGTGCCAGCAGCTCCCTCGGACAGGGGCGTCGGTATGGCTACACCTTC
J: TRBJ1-3; V: TRBV9; D: NA; size: NA; CDR3: CASSEGGHPLSGNTIYF; DNA: TGTGCCAGCAGCGAGGGAGGGCACCCGCTCTCTGGAAACACCATATATTTT
J: TRBJ1-1; V: TRBV18; D: NA; size: many; CDR3: CASSPSFRNTEAFF; DNA: TGTGCCAGCTCACCCTCTTTTCGGAACACTGAAGCTTTCTTT
J: TRBJ1-2; V: TRBV9; D: NA; size: NA; CDR3: CASSAGPREVNYGYTF; DNA: TGTGCCAGCAGCGCAGGGCCCAGGGAAGTAAACTATGGCTACACCTTC
J: TRBJ1-1; V: TRBV2; D: NA; size: NA; CDR3: CASRGRGQAEAFF; DNA: TGTGCCAGCAGGGGTAGGGGTCAGGCTGAAGCTTTCTTT
J: TRBJ1-4; V: TRBV7-9; D: TRBD1; size: NA; CDR3: CASSLGTGTSNEKLFF; DNA: TGTGCCAGCAGCTTAGGGACAGGGACCTCTAATGAAAAACTGTTTTTT
J: TRBJ2-3; V: TRBV27; D: NA; size: NA; CDR3: CASSSDRITDTQYF; DNA: TGTGCCAGCAGTTCGGACAGAATCACAGATACGCAGTATTTT
J: TRBJ1-3; V: TRBV25-1; D: NA; size: many; CDR3: CASSEPGNSGNTIYF; DNA: TGTGCCAGCAGTGAACCGGGTAACTCTGGAAACACCATATATTTT
J: TRBJ1-1; V: TRBV7-9; D: TRBD1; size: NA; CDR3: CASIPTGKTEAFF; DNA: TGTGCCAGCATCCCGACAGGGAAGACTGAAGCTTTCTTT
J: TRBJ1-2; V: TRBV28; D: NA; size: NA; CDR3: CASSLSGKGYTF; DNA: TGTGCCAGCAGTTTATCCGGGAAAGGCTACACCTTC
J: TRBJ1-6; V: TRBV18; D: TRBD1; size: NA; CDR3: CASSSDRGESYNSPLHF; DNA: TGTGCCAGCTCATCTGACAGGGGGGAATCCTATAATTCACCCCTCCACTTT
J: TRBJ2-1; V: TRBV19; D: TRBD1; size: few; CDR3: CASSRGQGSYNEQFF; DNA: TGTGCCAGTAGTCGGGGACAGGGATCCTACAATGAGCAGTTCTTC
J: TRBJ1-5; V: TRBV6-1; D: NA; size: NA; CDR3: CASSGPGISNQPQHF; DNA: TGTGCCAGCAGTGGCCCGGGAATTAGCAATCAGCCCCAGCATTTT
J: TRBJ2-5; V: TRBV6-6; D: TRBD1; size: few; CDR3: CASSYSTGGWETQYF; DNA: TGTGCCAGCAGTTACTCTACAGGGGGCTGGGAGACCCAGTACTTC
J: TRBJ2-3; V: TRBV4-3; D: TRBD2; size: few; CDR3: CASSQTSGRTDTQYF; DNA: TGCGCCAGCAGCCAAACTAGCGGGAGGACAGATACGCAGTATTTT
J: TRBJ2-7; V: TRBV9; D: TRBD2; size: NA; CDR3: CASSVALAGGPYEQYF; DNA: TGTGCCAGCAGCGTAGCTCTTGCGGGAGGGCCCTACGAGCAGTACTTC
J: TRBJ1-2; V: TRBV27; D: NA; size: NA; CDR3: CASSFYTNYGYTF; DNA: TGTGCCAGCAGTTTTTACACCAACTATGGCTACACCTTC
J: TRBJ2-7; V: TRBV28; D: NA; size: NA; CDR3: CASFGGPYEQYF; DNA: TGTGCCAGTTTTGGCGGGCCCTACGAGCAGTACTTC
J: TRBJ2-1; V: TRBV7-9; D: TRBD1; size: many; CDR3: CASSSRDSFYNEQFF; DNA: TGTGCCAGCAGCTCCCGGGACAGCTTCTACAATGAGCAGTTCTTC
J: TRBJ2-5; V: TRBV15; D: NA; size: NA; CDR3: CATRDTGTRGTQYF; DNA: TGTGCCACCAGGGATACCGGGACAAGAGGGACCCAGTACTTC
J: TRBJ2-5; V: TRBV7-3; D: NA; size: NA; CDR3: CASSLSLQETQYF; DNA: TGTGCCAGCAGCTTAAGTCTACAAGAGACCCAGTACTTC
J: TRBJ1-2; V: TRBV7-2; D: NA; size: NA; CDR3: CASSSALRIGYGYTF; DNA: TGTGCCAGCAGCTCCGCCTTGCGAATAGGCTATGGCTACACCTTC
J: TRBJ2-5; V: TRBV27; D: NA; size: NA; CDR3: CASSSWTQGGETQYF; DNA: TGTGCCAGCAGTTCCTGGACCCAAGGTGGAGAGACCCAGTACTTC
J: TRBJ2-3; V: TRBV6-5; D: NA; size: NA; CDR3: CASSYSGSFSTDTQYF; DNA: TGTGCCAGCAGTTACAGTGGATCCTTTAGCACAGATACGCAGTATTTT
J: TRBJ1-2; V: TRBV23-1; D: NA; size: once; CDR3: CASLYLSSYARSSNYGYTF; DNA: TGCGCCAGCTTGTACCTCAGTAGCTACGCCCGGTCTTCTAACTATGGCTACACCTTC
J: TRBJ2-3; V: TRBV29-1; D: NA; size: NA; CDR3: CSVARDDKQYF; DNA: TGCAGCGTTGCTCGGGACGACAAGCAGTATTTT
J: TRBJ2-7; V: TRBV19; D: NA; size: NA; CDR3: CASGRGYEQYF; DNA: TGTGCCAGTGGCCGAGGTTACGAGCAGTACTTC
J: TRBJ2-1; V: TRBV7-3; D: TRBD2; size: NA; CDR3: CASSSGLAALNEQFF; DNA: TGTGCCAGCAGCTCGGGACTAGCGGCACTCAATGAGCAGTTCTTC
J: TRBJ2-7; V: TRBV5-4; D: NA; size: NA; CDR3: CASSFHGGHGEYF; DNA: TGTGCCAGCAGCTTCCACGGGGGCCACGGGGAGTACTTC
J: TRBJ2-1; V: TRBV7-2; D: TRBD2; size: NA; CDR3: CASSLGTSVNEQFF; DNA: TGTGCCAGCAGCTTGGGGACTAGCGTCAATGAGCAGTTCTTC
J: TRBJ2-7; V: TRBV5-6; D: TRBD1; size: NA; CDR3: CASSLLGGPEAYEQYF; DNA: TGTGCCAGCAGCTTGTTAGGGGGCCCTGAAGCCTACGAGCAGTACTTC
J: TRBJ1-3; V: TRBV5-1; D: NA; size: NA; CDR3: CASSSQGFGNTIYF; DNA: TGCGCCAGCAGCTCCCAGGGATTTGGAAACACCATATATTTT
J: TRBJ1-2; V: TRBV28; D: TRBD1; size: NA; CDR3: CASRDRVLIRPSYGYTF; DNA: TGTGCCAGCCGGGACAGGGTATTAATCCGCCCTAGCTATGGCTACACCTTC
J: TRBJ2-5; V: TRBV5-6; D: TRBD1; size: NA; CDR3: CASSHGTGRKETQYF; DNA: TGTGCCAGCAGCCACGGGACAGGAAGGAAAGAGACCCAGTACTTC
J: TRBJ1-3; V: TRBV7-6; D: NA; size: NA; CDR3: CASTREQGLAGNTIYF; DNA: TGTGCCAGCACCCGAGAACAGGGACTAGCTGGAAACACCATATATTTT
J: TRBJ2-3; V: TRBV4-1; D: NA; size: few; CDR3: CASSQEEVLFTDTQYF; DNA: TGCGCCAGCAGCCAAGAAGAGGTCCTCTTCACAGATACGCAGTATTTT
J: TRBJ1-1; V: TRBV29-1; D: TRBD1; size: NA; CDR3: CSVAKQGGTEAFF; DNA: TGCAGCGTTGCTAAACAGGGGGGCACTGAAGCTTTCTTT
J: TRBJ1-4; V: TRBV19; D: NA; size: NA; CDR3: CASRLPGTSEKLFF; DNA: TGTGCCAGTAGATTACCCGGGACGTCCGAAAAACTGTTTTTT
J: TRBJ2-1; V: TRBV7-2; D: NA; size: NA; CDR3: CASSPAPTNYNEQFF; DNA: TGTGCCAGCAGCCCCGCACCTACCAACTACAATGAGCAGTTCTTC
J: TRBJ1-3; V: TRBV2; D: TRBD1; size: NA; CDR3: CASNGQGFLNTIYF; DNA: TGTGCCAGCAATGGACAGGGGTTTTTAAACACCATATATTTT